These 15 T cell receptor beta chains share one sample of origin, sequenced in a study of T cell repertoires in cytomegalovirus infection. TCRdb redid the calling of the reads with MiXCR, one entry per CDR3 protein. The sample holds more than 150,000 distinct CDR3 sequences; under 25% are singletons and the top ten take just under 3%. The material sequenced was PBMCs. The origin of the receptors is a human donor in good health (CMV status not recorded). Some clones in this sample may be carry-over from other donors' samples.

The CDR3 nucleotides are TGTGCCAGTAAAATGGGGGGAGGCACCGGGGAGCTGTTTTTT. The encoded protein is CASKMGGGTGELFF. The chain combines TRBV19 with TRBJ2-2; the D gene is possibly TRBD2 (6 bases). The V gene's germline CDR1 is LNHDA and CDR2 SQIVND (reference sequence). The CDR3 is 14 amino acids. Between the trimmed V and J ends, which lost 7 bases and 4 bases, there was a span of 13 bases.

The V gene is TRBV5-6, the J gene TRBJ2-1; D is unclear. V was shortened by 4 bases and J by 8 bases, with 10 bases between the two germline ends. This CDR3 is 12 amino acids long. Germline CDR1 and CDR2: SGHDT and YYEEEE. As DNA, the CDR3 is TGTGCCAGCAGCGTGGCTCGGGATGAGCAGTTCTTC. Its protein product is CASSVARDEQFF.

V usage is TRBV6-2 or TRBV6-3 and J usage is TRBJ2-1; D is uncertain. V lost 6 bases and J lost 0, with 15 bases in between. This CDR3 spans 16 amino acids. The germline CDR1 and CDR2 sequences are MNHEY and SVGEGT. The CDR3 nucleotides read TGTGCCAGCAGCCCTGCCGGGCGATTCTCCTACAATGAGCAGTTCTTC. The encoded protein is CASSPAGRFSYNEQFF.

The chain joins TRBV2 to TRBJ2-3; D is uncertain. The CDR3 loop spans 13 amino acids. Trimming took 6 bases from V and 5 from J, leaving 12 bases between them. Germline CDR1 and CDR2: SNHLY and FYNNEI. The CDR3 region is CASSPRNGDTQYF. The CDR3 DNA reads as TGTGCCAGCAGCCCCCGGAACGGAGATACGCAGTATTTT.

The V and J genes are TRBV11-1 and TRBJ2-7; D not certain. Germline V lookup: CDR1 SGHAT, CDR2 FQDESV (reference sequence). V lost 6 bases and J 6 bases, leaving 12 bases between the germline ends. CDR3 length equals 12 residues. DNA of the CDR3: TGTGCCAGCAGTTACTCCCTTGGCGAGCAGTACTTC. This sequence encodes CASSYSLGEQYF.

This clonotype was seen only once. The junction differs from germline at one of its ends, possibly a read error. The rearrangement uses TRBV7-9 and TRBJ2-1; D remains unclear. CDR1 SEHNR and CDR2 FQNEAQ come from the germline V gene (reference sequence). The CDR3 consists of 13 residues. CDR3 residues: CVSSLAVYNEQFF. CDR3 sequence (DNA): TGTGTCAGCAGCTTAGCCGTATACAATGAGCAGTTCTTC. The full variable domain, with the rest looked up from reference TRBV7-9 and TRBJ2-1, is DTGVSQNPRHKITKRGQNVTFRCDPISEHNRLYWYRQTLGQGPEFLTYFQNEAQLEKSRLLSDRFSAERPKGSFSTLEIQRTEQGDSAMYLCVSSLAVYNEQFFGPGTRLTVL.

The J gene is TRBJ2-3, the V gene TRBV12-3 or TRBV12-4; D uncertain. V was pared by 3 bases and J by 9 bases, with 13 bases between. This CDR3 is 13 amino acids long. Written as DNA, the CDR3 is TGTGCCAGCAGTTTTGAACTACGCAGCACGCAGTATTTT. This sequence encodes CASSFELRSTQYF.

The CDR3, as DNA: TGTGCCAGCAGTTCCACAGTGTCAGGGTCCTACAATGAGCAGTTCTTC. Its protein product is CASSSTVSGSYNEQFF. The chain has TRBV6-2 or TRBV6-3 and TRBJ2-1; D is perhaps TRBD1 (5 bases). Per germline, CDR1 MNHEY and CDR2 SVGEGT. The CDR3 has 16 residues. Deletions cut 4 bases from V and 1 base from J, with 14 bases between.

A single count supports this clonotype. This could be a read error, since a much larger clone is one nucleotide away. This chain connects TRBV7-2 to TRBJ1-4; 7 bases line up with TRBD1. After removal of 5 bases from V and 8 bases from J, the junction contained 11 bases not matched to a gene. This CDR3 has 15 amino acids. The germline V gene encodes CDR1 SGHTA and CDR2 FQGNSA. The DNA of the CDR3 is TGTGCCAGCAGCCCGACAGGGAGAGGGGAAGAAAAACTGTTTTTT. Translating it yields CASSPTGRGEEKLFF.

This chain uses TRBV6-2 or TRBV6-3 with TRBJ2-3; 8 bases fit TRBD2. Germline V CDR1 and CDR2: MNHEY, SVGEGT. The trim removed 9 bases at V and 0 bases at J, leaving 20 bases unmatched. This CDR3 contains 19 residues. Here the CDR3 reads CASEKLAANRPTSTDTQYF. The CDR3 DNA is TGTGCCAGTGAAAAACTAGCGGCAAATAGACCAACTAGCACAGATACGCAGTATTTT.

This clonotype was seen repeatedly, ten times or more. The J gene is TRBJ1-1, the V gene TRBV7-6, with D possibly matching TRBD1 (6 bases). The CDR3 totals 17 residues. Germline CDR1 SGHVS, CDR2 FNYEAQ. V lost 4 bases, J lost 1 base, and 19 bases lay in between. This CDR3 is CASSSSRGGGRNTEAFF. The CDR3 region has the DNA TGTGCCAGCAGCTCCTCACGTGGGGGCGGTCGGAACACTGAAGCTTTCTTT.

The J gene is TRBJ2-5, the V gene TRBV20-1; D is unclear. This CDR3 contains 13 residues. The ends were cut back, 4 bases at V and 5 bases at J, with 14 bases in the middle. Germline V gene data show CDR1 as DFQATT and CDR2 as SNEGSKA (reference sequence). Here the CDR3 DNA reads TGCAGTGCTAAGGGTGGCGCGGAGGAGACCCAGTACTTC. Its translation is CSAKGGAEETQYF.

The chain links TRBV4-1 to TRBJ2-7; unclear D gene. This CDR3 has 13 amino acids. CDR1 MGHRA and CDR2 YSYEKL come from the germline V gene. V lost 4 bases and J lost 4, with 11 bases in between. This CDR3 reads CASSPPAPYEQYF. Here the CDR3 DNA reads TGCGCCAGCAGCCCCCCCGCACCTTACGAGCAGTACTTC.

In this sample, this clonotype turned up once. J is TRBJ2-7 and V is TRBV7-9, with D possibly being TRBD2 (6 bases). Germline-derived CDR1 and CDR2 are SEHNR and FQNEAQ (reference sequence). Trimming left V 4 bases short and J 4 bases short, with 14 bases between. This CDR3 region has 14 residues. CDR3 sequence: CASSWAGGDYEQYF. CDR3 DNA: TGTGCCAGCAGCTGGGCCGGGGGAGATTACGAGCAGTACTTC.

The chain has TRBV29-1 and TRBJ2-2; the match to TRBD1 covers 10 bases. This CDR3 is built from 16 residues. The V gene's germline CDR1 is SQVTM and CDR2 ANQGSEA. The ends lost 6 bases at V and 3 bases at J; junction bases unmatched: 10. Here the CDR3 DNA reads TGCAGCGTCACGGAGGGGACAGGGGTCTACACCGGGGAGCTGTTTTTT. It translates to CSVTEGTGVYTGELFF.